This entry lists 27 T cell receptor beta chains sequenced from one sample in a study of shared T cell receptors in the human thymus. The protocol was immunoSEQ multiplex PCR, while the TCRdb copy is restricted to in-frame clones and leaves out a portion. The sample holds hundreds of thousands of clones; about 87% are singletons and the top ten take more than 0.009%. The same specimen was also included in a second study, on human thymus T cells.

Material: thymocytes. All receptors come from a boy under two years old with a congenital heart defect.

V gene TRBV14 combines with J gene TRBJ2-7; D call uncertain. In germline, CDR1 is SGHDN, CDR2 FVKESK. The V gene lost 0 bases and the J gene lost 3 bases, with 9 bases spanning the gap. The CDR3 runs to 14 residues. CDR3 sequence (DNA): TGTGCCAGCAGCCAAGAACGTACGGTCTACGAGCAGTACTTC. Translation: CASSQERTVYEQYF. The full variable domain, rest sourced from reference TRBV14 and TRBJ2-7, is EAGVTQFPSHSVIEKGQTVTLRCDPISGHDNLYWYRRVMGKEIKFLLHFVKESKQDESGMPNNRFLAERTGGTYSTLKVQPAELEDSGVYFCASSQERTVYEQYFGPGTRLTVT.

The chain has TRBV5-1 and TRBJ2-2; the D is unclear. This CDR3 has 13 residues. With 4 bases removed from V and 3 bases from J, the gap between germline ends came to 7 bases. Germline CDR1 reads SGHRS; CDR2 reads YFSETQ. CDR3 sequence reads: CASSLRDTGELFF. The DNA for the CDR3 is TGCGCCAGCAGCCTTCGGGACACCGGGGAGCTGTTTTTT.

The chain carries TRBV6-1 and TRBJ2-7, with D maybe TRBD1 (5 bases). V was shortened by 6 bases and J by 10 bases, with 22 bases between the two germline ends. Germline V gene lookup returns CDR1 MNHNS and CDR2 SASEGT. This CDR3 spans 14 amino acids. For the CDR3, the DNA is TGTGCCAGCAGCTACGCCCTAGGGTCCCAGGGACAGTACTTC. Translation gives CASSYALGSQGQYF.

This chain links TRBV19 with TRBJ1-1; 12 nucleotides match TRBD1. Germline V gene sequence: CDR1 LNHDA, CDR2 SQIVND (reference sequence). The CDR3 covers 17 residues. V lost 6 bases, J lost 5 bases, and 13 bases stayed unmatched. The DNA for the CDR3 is TGTGCCAGTAGCCAATACCCGGGACAGGGGGCAAGGACTGAAGCTTTCTTT. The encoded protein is CASSQYPGQGARTEAFF.

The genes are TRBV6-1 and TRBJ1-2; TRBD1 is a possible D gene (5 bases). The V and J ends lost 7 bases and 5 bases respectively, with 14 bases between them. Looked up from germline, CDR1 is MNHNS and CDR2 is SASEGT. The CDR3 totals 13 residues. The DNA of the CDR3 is TGTGCCAGCACCCGGAGGGGAGTTTATGGCTACACCTTC. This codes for CASTRRGVYGYTF.

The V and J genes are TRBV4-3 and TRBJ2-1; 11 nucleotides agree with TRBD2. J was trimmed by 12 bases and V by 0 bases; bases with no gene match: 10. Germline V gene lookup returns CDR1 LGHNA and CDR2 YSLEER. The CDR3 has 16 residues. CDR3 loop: CASSQEGTSGRARQFF. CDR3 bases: TGCGCCAGCAGCCAAGAGGGCACTAGCGGGAGAGCCCGGCAGTTCTTC.

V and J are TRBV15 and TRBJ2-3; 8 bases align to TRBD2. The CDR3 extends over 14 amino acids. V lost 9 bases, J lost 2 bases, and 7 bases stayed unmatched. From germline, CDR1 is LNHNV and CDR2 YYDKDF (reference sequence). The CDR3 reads CATKGREDTDTQYF. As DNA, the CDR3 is TGTGCCACGAAGGGGCGGGAGGACACAGATACGCAGTATTTT.

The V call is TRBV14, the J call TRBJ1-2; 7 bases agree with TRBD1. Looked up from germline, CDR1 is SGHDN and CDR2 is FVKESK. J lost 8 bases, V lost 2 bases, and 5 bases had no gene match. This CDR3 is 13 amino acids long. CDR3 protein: CASSQTTGNGYTF. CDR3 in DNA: TGTGCCAGCAGCCAAACGACAGGGAACGGCTACACCTTC. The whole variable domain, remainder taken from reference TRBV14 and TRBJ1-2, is EAGVTQFPSHSVIEKGQTVTLRCDPISGHDNLYWYRRVMGKEIKFLLHFVKESKQDESGMPNNRFLAERTGGTYSTLKVQPAELEDSGVYFCASSQTTGNGYTFGSGTRLTVV.

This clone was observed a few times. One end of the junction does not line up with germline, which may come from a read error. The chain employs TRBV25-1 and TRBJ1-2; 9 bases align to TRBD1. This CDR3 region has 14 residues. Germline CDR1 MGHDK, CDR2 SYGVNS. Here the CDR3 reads CASRESGTGHGYTF. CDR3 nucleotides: TGTGCCAGCAGGGAATCCGGGACAGGGCATGGCTACACCTTC.

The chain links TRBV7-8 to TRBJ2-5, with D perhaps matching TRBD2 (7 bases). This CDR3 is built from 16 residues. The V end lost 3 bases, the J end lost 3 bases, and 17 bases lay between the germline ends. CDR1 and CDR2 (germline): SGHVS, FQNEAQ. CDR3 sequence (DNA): TGTGCCAGCAGCTTGGCGGGGGCTAGCGGTGAAGAGACCCAGTACTTC. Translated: CASSLAGASGEETQYF.

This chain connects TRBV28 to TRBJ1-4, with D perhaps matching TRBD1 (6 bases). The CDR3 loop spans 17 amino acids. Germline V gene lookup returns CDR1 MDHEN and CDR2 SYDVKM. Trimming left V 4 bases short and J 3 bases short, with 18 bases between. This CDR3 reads CASSSRRDIIPNEKLFF. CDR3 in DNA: TGTGCCAGCAGTTCCCGCCGGGACATAATCCCTAATGAAAAACTGTTTTTT.

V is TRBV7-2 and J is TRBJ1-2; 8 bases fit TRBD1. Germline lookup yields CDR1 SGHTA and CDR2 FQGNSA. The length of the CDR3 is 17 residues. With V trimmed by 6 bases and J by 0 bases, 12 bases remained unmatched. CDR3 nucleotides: TGTGCCAGCAGTTGTACAGGGGGGGAATTATCTAACTATGGCTACACCTTC. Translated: CASSCTGGELSNYGYTF.

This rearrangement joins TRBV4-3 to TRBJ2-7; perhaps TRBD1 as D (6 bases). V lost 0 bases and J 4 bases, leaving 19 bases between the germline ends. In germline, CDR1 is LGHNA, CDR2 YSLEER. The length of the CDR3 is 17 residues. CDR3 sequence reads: CASSQEGGRQARYEQYF. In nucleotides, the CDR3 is TGCGCCAGCAGCCAAGAAGGTGGGCGACAGGCGAGATACGAGCAGTACTTC.

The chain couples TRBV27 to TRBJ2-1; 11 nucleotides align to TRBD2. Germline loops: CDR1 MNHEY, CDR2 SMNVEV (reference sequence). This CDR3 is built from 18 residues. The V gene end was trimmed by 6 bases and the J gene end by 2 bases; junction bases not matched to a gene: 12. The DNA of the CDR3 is TGTGCCAGCAGCCCGGGACTAGCGGAAGGGGGCCCCTACAATGAGCAGTTCTTC. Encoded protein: CASSPGLAEGGPYNEQFF.

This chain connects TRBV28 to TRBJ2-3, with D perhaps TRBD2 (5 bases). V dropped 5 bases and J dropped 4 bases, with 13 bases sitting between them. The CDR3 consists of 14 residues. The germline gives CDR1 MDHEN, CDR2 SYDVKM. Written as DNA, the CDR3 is TGTGCCAGCAGTGGGTATGGGGAGCCAGATACGCAGTATTTT. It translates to CASSGYGEPDTQYF.

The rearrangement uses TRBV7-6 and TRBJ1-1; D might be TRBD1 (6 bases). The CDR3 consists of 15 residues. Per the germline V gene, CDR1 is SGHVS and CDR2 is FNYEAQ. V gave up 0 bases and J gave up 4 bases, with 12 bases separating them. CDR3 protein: CASSLAQGMGTEAFF. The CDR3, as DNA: TGTGCCAGCAGCTTAGCGCAGGGGATGGGCACTGAAGCTTTCTTT.

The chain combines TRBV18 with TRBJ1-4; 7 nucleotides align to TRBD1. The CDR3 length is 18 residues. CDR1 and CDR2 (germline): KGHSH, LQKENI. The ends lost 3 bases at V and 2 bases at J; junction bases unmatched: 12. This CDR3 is CASSPARDSEGTNEKLFF. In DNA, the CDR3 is TGTGCCAGCTCACCGGCCCGGGACAGCGAGGGCACTAATGAAAAACTGTTTTTT.

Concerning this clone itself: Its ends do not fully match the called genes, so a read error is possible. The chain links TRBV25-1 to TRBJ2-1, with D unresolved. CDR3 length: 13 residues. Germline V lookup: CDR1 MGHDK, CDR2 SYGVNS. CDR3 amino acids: CARGSPLGNEQFF. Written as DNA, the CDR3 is TGTGCCAGGGGTTCACCCTTGGGCAATGAACAGTTCTTC.

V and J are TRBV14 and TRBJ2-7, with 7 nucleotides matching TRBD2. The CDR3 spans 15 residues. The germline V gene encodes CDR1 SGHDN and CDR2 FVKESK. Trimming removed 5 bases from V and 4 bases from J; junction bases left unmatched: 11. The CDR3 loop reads CASSLTGTTHYEQYF. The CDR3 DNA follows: TGTGCCAGCAGCTTAACCGGGACTACCCATTACGAGCAGTACTTC.

The CDR3 DNA sequence: TGTGCCAGTAGTAGGAGGACGTCTAGTTACAATCAGCCCCAGCATTTT. Its protein is CASSRRTSSYNQPQHF. The gene calls are TRBV19 and TRBJ1-5; D uncertain. V shed 4 bases and J shed 3 bases, with 16 bases lying between them. The length of the CDR3 is 16 residues. Germline V lookup: CDR1 LNHDA, CDR2 SQIVND (reference sequence).

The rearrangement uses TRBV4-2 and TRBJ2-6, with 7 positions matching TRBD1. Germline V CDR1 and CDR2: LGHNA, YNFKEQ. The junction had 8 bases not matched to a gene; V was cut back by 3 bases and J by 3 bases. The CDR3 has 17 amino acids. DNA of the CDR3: TGTGCCAGCAGCCACGAAAAACAGGGGTTTGGGGCCAACGTCCTGACTTTC. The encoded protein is CASSHEKQGFGANVLTF.

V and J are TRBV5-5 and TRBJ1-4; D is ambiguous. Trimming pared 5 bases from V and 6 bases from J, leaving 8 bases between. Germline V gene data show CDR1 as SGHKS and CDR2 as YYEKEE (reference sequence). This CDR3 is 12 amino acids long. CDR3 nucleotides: TGTGCCAGCAGGGGGAGCGATGAAAAACTGTTTTTT. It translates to CASRGSDEKLFF.

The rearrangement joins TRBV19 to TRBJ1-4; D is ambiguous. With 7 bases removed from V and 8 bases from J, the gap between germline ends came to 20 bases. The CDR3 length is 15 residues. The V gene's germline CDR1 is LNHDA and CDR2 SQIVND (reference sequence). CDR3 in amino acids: CASIRGWDASEKLFF. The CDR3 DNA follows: TGTGCCAGTATCCGGGGATGGGATGCCAGCGAAAAACTGTTTTTT.

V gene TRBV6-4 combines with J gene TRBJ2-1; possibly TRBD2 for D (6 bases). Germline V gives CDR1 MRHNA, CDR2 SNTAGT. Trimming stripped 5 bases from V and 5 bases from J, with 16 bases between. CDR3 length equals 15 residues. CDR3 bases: TGTGCCAGCAGTCAGGGACTGGGGGAGGACAATGAGCAGTTCTTC. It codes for CASSQGLGEDNEQFF.

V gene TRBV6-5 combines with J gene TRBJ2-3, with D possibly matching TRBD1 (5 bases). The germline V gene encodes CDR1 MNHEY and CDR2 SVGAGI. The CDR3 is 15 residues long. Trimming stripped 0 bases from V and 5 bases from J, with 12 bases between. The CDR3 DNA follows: TGTGCCAGCAGTTACTCGAAGGGGCCAGGAGATACGCAGTATTTT. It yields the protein CASSYSKGPGDTQYF.

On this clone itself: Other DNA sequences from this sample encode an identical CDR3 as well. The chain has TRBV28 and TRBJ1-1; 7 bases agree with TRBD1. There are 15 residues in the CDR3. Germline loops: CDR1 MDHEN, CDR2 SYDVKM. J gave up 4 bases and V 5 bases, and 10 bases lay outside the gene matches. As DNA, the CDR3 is TGTGCCAGCAGTGAGCTTGGCGCAGGGGGCACTGAAGCTTTCTTT. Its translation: CASSELGAGGTEAFF. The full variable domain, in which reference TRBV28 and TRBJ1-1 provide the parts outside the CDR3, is DVKVTQSSRYLVKRTGEKVFLECVQDMDHENMFWYRQDPGLGLRLIYFSYDVKMKEKGDIPEGYSVSREKKERFSLILESASTNQTSMYLCASSELGAGGTEAFFGQGTRLTVV.

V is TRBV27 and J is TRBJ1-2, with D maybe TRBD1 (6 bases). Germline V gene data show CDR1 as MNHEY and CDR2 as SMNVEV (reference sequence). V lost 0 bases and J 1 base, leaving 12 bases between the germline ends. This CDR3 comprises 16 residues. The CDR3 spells CASSLSSTGDNYGYTF. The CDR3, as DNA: TGTGCCAGCAGTTTATCGTCGACAGGAGATAACTATGGCTACACCTTC.